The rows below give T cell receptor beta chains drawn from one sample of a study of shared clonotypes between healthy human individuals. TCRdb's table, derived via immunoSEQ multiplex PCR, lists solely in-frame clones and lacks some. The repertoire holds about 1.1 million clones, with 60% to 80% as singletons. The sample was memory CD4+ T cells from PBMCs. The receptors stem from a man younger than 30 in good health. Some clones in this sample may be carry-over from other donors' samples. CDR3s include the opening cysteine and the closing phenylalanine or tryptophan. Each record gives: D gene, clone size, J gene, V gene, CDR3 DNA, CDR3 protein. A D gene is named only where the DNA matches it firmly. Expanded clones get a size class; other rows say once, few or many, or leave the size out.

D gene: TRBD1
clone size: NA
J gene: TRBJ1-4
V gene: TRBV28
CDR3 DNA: TGTGCCAGCAGTTCCGGGACAGGGTGGGAAAAACTGTTTTTT
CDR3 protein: CASSSGTGWEKLFF

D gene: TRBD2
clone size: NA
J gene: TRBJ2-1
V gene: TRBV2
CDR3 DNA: TGTGCCAGCAGTGAGTCCCCCGGGACTATATACAATGAGCAGTTCTTC
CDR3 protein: CASSESPGTIYNEQFF

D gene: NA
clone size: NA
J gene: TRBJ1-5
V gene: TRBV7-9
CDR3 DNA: TGTGCCAGCAGCCTTTGGGACGGATTCAATCAGCCCCAGCATTTT
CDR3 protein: CASSLWDGFNQPQHF

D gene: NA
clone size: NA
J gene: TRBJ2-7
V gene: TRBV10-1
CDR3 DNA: TGCGCCAGCAGTACCGGGACCCGACCCTACGAGCAGTACTTC
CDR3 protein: CASSTGTRPYEQYF

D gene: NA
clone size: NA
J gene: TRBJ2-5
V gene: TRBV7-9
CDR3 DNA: TGTGCCAGCAGCTCGCTGGAGGGGTACCAAGAGACCCAGTACTTC
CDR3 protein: CASSSLEGYQETQYF

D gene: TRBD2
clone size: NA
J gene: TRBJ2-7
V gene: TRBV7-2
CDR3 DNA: TGTGCCAGCAGCTTAGCGTTGGGGACTAGCGAGCAGCAGTACTTC
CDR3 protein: CASSLALGTSEQQYF

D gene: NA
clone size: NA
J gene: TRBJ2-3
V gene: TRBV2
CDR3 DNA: TGTGCCAGCAGGATAGCGGCTAGCACAGATACGCAGTATTTT
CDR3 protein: CASRIAASTDTQYF

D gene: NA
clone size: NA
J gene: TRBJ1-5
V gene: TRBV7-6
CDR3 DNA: TGTGCCAGCAGCGCGGGGGCGTTCACTCAGCCCCAGCATTTT
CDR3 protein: CASSAGAFTQPQHF

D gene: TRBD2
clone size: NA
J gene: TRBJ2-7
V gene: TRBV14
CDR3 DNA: TGTGCCAGCAGCCATGGGAGCGGGAGTCCCTACGAGCAGTACTTC
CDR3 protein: CASSHGSGSPYEQYF

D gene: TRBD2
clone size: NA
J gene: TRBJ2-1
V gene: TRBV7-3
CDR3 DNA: TGTGCCAGCAGCTTAGGGGGAGGGCCGTACAATGAGCAGTTCTTC
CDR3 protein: CASSLGGGPYNEQFF

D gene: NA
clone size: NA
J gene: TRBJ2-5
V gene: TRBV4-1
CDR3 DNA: TGCGCCAGCAGACTTATTCCCCTTACTCAAGAGACCCAGTACTTC
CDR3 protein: CASRLIPLTQETQYF

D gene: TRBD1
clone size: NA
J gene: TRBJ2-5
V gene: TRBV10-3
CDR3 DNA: TGTGCCATCCAAAAGACAGGGAGTGAAGAGACCCAGTACTTC
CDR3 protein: CAIQKTGSEETQYF

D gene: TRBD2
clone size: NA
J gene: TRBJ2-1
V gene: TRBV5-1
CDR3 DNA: TGCGCCAGCAGCTCTACTAAGCGGGAGTTGAATGAGCAGTTCTTC
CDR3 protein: CASSSTKRELNEQFF

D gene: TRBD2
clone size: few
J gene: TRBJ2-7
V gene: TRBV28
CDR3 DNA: TGTGCCAGCAGTCTCGACTTAGCGGGAGGAATATCCTACGAGCAGTACTTC
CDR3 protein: CASSLDLAGGISYEQYF

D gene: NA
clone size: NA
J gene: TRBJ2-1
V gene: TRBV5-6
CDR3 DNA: TGTGCCAGCAGCCCTATAGGGGGTTGGAGTGAGCAGTTCTTC
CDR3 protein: CASSPIGGWSEQFF

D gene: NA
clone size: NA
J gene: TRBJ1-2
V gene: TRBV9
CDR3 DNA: TGTGCCAGCAGCGTAGCCCCCGACGAAGTTTCCTATGGCTACACCTTC
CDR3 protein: CASSVAPDEVSYGYTF

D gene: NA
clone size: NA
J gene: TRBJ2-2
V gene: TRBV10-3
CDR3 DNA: TGTGCCATCAGTGAGTCGCGTGGAACCGGGGAGCTGTTTTTT
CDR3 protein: CAISESRGTGELFF

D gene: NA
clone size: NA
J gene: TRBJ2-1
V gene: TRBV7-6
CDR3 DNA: TGTGCCAGCAGCCCGGGACGGTACAATGAGCAGTTCTTC
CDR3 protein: CASSPGRYNEQFF

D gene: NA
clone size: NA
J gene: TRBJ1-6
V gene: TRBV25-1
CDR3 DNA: TGTGCCAGCAGCATAGGGGGGAATTCACCCCTCCACTTT
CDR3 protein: CASSIGGNSPLHF

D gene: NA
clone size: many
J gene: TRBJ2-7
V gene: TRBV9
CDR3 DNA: TGTGCCAGCTCCGAACAGGGTGTCCCCTACGAGCAGTACTTC
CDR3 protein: CASSEQGVPYEQYF

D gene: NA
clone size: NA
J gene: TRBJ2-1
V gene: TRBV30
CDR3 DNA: TGTGCCTGGAGTATGGGGGCCTCCTACAATGAGCAGTTCTTC
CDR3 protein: CAWSMGASYNEQFF

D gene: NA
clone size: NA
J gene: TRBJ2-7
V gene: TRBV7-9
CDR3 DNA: TGTGCCAGCAGCTTAGGGCGGGCCTACGAGCAGTACTTC
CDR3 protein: CASSLGRAYEQYF

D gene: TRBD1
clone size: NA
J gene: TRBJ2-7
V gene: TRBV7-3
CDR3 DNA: TGTGCCAGCAGCTTAACGGGGACAGTCTCCTACGAGCAGTACTTC
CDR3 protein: CASSLTGTVSYEQYF

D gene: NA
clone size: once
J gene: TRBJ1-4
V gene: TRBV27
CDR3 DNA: TGTGCCAGCAGCCGGGGCTTCCTCGGCACTAATGAAAAACTGTTTTTT
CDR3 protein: CASSRGFLGTNEKLFF

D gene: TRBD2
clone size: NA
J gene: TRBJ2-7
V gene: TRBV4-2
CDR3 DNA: TGTGCCAGCAGCTCCCCCGGACTAGCGCTAAGCTCCTACGAGCAGTACTTC
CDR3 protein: CASSSPGLALSSYEQYF

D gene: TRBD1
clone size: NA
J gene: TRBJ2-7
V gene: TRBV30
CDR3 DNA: TGTGCCTGGAGTCGAGGGGGGACAGGGGGCCACGAGCAGTACTTC
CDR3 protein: CAWSRGGTGGHEQYF

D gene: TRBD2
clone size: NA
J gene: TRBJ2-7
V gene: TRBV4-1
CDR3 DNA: TGCGCCAGCAGCCAAGATAGATGGAGCGGGAGCGCCCGTAACGAGCAGTACTTC
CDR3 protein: CASSQDRWSGSARNEQYF

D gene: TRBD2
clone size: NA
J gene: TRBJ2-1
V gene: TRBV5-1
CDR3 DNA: TGCGCCAGCAGCGCTAGCGGGGCAACCTACAATGAGCAGTTCTTC
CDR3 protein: CASSASGATYNEQFF

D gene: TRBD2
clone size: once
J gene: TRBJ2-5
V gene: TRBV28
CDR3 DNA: TGTGCCAGCAGTTCAGTAGCGGGGAGAAGGGAGACCCAGTACTTC
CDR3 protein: CASSSVAGRRETQYF

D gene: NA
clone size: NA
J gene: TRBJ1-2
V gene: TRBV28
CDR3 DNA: TGTGCCAGCATGGTTACAGGGAACTATGGCTACACCTTC
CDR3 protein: CASMVTGNYGYTF

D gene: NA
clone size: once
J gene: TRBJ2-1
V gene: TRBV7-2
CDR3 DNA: TGTGCCAGCAGCTTTGCCCCCGGCAATGAGCAGTTCTTC
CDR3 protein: CASSFAPGNEQFF

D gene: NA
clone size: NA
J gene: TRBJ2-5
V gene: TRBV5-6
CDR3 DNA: TGTGCCAGCAGCTACTCCTGGGACGCCCAAGAGACCCAGTACTTC
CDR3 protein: CASSYSWDAQETQYF

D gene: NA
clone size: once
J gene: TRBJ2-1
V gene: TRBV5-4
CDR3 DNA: TGTGCCAGCAGCTTGGACCTAATCTCCAATGAGCAGTTCTTC
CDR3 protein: CASSLDLISNEQFF

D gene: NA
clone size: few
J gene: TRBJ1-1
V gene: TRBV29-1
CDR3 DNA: TGCAGCGTTGTTGGCGGAAAGCATGAAGCTTTCTTT
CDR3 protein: CSVVGGKHEAFF

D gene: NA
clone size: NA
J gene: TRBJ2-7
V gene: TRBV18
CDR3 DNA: TGTGCCAGCTCACCAAGTGGGCCCATCTACGAGCAGTACTTC
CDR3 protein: CASSPSGPIYEQYF

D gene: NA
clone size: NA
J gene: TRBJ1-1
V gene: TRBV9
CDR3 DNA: TGTGCCAGCAGCGCCGCCCTACCGGGGAGCACTGAAGCTTTCTTT
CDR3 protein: CASSAALPGSTEAFF

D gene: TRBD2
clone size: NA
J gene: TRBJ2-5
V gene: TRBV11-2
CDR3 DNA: TGTGCCAGCAGCTTTCCGGGAGCGGGGGAGACCCAGTACTTC
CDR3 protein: CASSFPGAGETQYF